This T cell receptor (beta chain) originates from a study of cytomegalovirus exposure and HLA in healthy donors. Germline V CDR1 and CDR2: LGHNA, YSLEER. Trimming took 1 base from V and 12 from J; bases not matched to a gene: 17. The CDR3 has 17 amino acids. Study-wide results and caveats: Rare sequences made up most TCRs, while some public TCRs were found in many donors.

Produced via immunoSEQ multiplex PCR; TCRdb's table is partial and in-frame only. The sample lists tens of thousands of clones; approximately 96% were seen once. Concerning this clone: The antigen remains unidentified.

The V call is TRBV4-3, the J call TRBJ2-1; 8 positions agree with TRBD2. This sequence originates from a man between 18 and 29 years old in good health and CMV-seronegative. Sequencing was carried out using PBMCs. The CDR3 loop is CASSQAVRRGGDGGQFF. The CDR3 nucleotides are TGCGCCAGCAGCCAAGCCGTGAGACGGGGGGGGGATGGTGGGCAGTTCTTC.